A single sample is the source of the 21 T cell receptor beta chains below, sequenced in a study of CD8 T cells in Susac syndrome (dated by TCRdb to about 2019). Libraries were made using the immunoSEQ multiplex PCR assay. RNA was extracted using the RNeasy kit, and roughly 0.45 to 1 microgram was reverse transcribed with random hexamers. The raw public data were reprocessed by TCRdb itself: fastp quality trimming at Q25, MiXCR clonotype calling, in-frame beta chains only. Rows are unified per CDR3 protein, each entry keeping the most common DNA and genes. This sample has roughly 200,000 distinct CDR3 sequences in its table, and about 94% of those were observed once. 0.085% to 0.1% of the sample belongs to the ten largest clones. The specimen sequenced was CD4+ T cells from PBMCs. The receptors here all came from a human donor with Susac syndrome.

The CDR3 DNA sequence: TGCAGTGCTAGGTGGTTAGACTCCTACGAGCAGTACTTC. Amino acid sequence: CSARWLDSYEQYF. The chain has TRBV20-1 and TRBJ2-7; D remains ambiguous. The V end was cut by 3 bases, the J end by 0 bases, with 9 bases between. The germline V gene encodes CDR1 DFQATT and CDR2 SNEGSKA (reference sequence). The CDR3 consists of 13 residues.

The V gene is TRBV7-2, the J gene TRBJ1-6, with a tentative D call TRBD1 (6 bases). Germline V lookup: CDR1 SGHTA, CDR2 FQGNSA. V dropped 5 bases and J dropped 6 bases, with 20 bases sitting between them. CDR3 length: 17 amino acids. DNA for the CDR3: TGTGCCAGCAGCAGATGGGCCACCGGACAGAGTAATTCACCCCTCCACTTT. Translating gives CASSRWATGQSNSPLHF.

The V and J genes are TRBV27 and TRBJ2-5; D uncertain. Germline-derived CDR1 and CDR2 are MNHEY and SMNVEV (reference sequence). V was pared by 1 base and J by 1 base, with 13 bases between. There are 16 residues in the CDR3. CDR3 in amino acids: CASSLWAAASQETQYF. The DNA of the CDR3 is TGTGCCAGCAGTTTATGGGCAGCCGCTTCCCAAGAGACCCAGTACTTC.

The chain recombines TRBV7-2 with TRBJ2-7, with 9 bases identical to TRBD2. Germline CDR1 reads SGHTA; CDR2 reads FQGNSA. The CDR3 length is 16 residues. V shed 5 bases and J 0 bases; nucleotides not matched to a gene: 8. CDR3 bases: TGTGCCAGCAGCCCTAGGCTAGCGGGAACCTCCTACGAGCAGTACTTC. Protein sequence: CASSPRLAGTSYEQYF.

V usage is TRBV7-2 and J usage is TRBJ2-3, with unresolved D. V lost 0 bases and J lost 0, with 7 bases in between. CDR3 length: 15 amino acids. Germline V CDR1 and CDR2: SGHTA, FQGNSA. CDR3 residues: CASSLAPLSTDTQYF. CDR3 nucleotide sequence: TGTGCCAGCAGCTTAGCGCCTCTTAGCACAGATACGCAGTATTTT.

This clonotype was counted once. The rearrangement joins TRBV4-3 to TRBJ2-3, with a tentative D call TRBD2 (5 bases). Germline CDR1 reads LGHNA; CDR2 reads YSLEER. V lost 4 bases and J 5 bases, leaving 13 bases between the germline ends. CDR3 length: 14 residues. The CDR3 nucleotides read TGCGCCAGCAGCCCCCTGGGAGTAAAAGATACGCAGTATTTT. Protein sequence: CASSPLGVKDTQYF.

The sample holds one count of this clonotype. The rearrangement joins TRBV5-5 to TRBJ2-7; D possibly uses TRBD1 or TRBD2 (5 bases each). Trimming took 4 bases from V and 6 from J, leaving 20 bases between them. CDR1 is SGHKS and CDR2 is YYEKEE in the germline V gene (reference sequence). The CDR3 runs 15 residues. Here the CDR3 reads CASSLSIGAGVEQYF. The DNA for the CDR3 is TGTGCCAGCAGCCTTTCCATTGGGGCCGGGGTCGAGCAGTACTTC.

This chain uses TRBV11-2 with TRBJ2-5, with 11 bases matching TRBD2. CDR1 is SGHAT and CDR2 is FQNNGV in the germline V gene. V shed 5 bases and J 5 bases; nucleotides not matched to a gene: 4. The CDR3 spans 14 residues. The CDR3 region has the DNA TGTGCCAGCAGCATTAGCGGGAGGGGTGAGACCCAGTACTTC. Translation gives CASSISGRGETQYF.

The V gene is TRBV19, the J gene TRBJ2-7; possible D gene TRBD1, 8 bases. Trimming took 3 bases from V and 3 from J, leaving 18 bases between them. CDR1 is LNHDA, CDR2 SQIVND, per germline (reference sequence). The CDR3 contains 16 residues. The CDR3 is CASSIPGQGGIYEQYF. CDR3 coding DNA: TGTGCCAGTAGTATCCCTGGACAGGGAGGGATCTACGAGCAGTACTTC.

This chain connects TRBV3-1 to TRBJ2-5, with TRBD2 as a possible D gene (6 bases). CDR3 length: 17 residues. From germline, CDR1 is LGHDT and CDR2 YNNKEL (reference sequence). Deletions cut 5 bases from V and 0 bases from J, with 19 bases between. CDR3 bases: TGTGCCAGCAGCGACCCCCTGGATCGGGGGTACCAAGAGACCCAGTACTTC. Amino acids: CASSDPLDRGYQETQYF.

The chain links TRBV5-4 to TRBJ1-2; no firm D call. Between the trimmed V and J ends, which lost 2 bases and 2 bases, there was a span of 13 bases. CDR3 length: 15 residues. Germline V CDR1 and CDR2: SGHNT, YYREEE (reference sequence). CDR3 coding DNA: TGTGCCAGCAGCTTACCCCCGCCACAGAACTATGGCTACACCTTC. This gives the protein CASSLPPPQNYGYTF.

CDR3 sequence: CASSRKDSGKNEQFF. Here the CDR3 DNA reads TGTGCCAGTAGTCGCAAGGACTCGGGGAAGAATGAGCAGTTCTTC. The chain uses TRBV19 and TRBJ2-1, with D tentatively TRBD2 (5 bases). The CDR3 is 15 amino acids. The germline V gene has CDR1 LNHDA and CDR2 SQIVND (reference sequence). V gave up 5 bases and J gave up 7 bases, with 18 bases separating them.

The chain recombines TRBV5-4 with TRBJ2-7; maybe TRBD2 (6 bases). The CDR3 totals 14 residues. V lost 4 bases and J 0 bases, leaving 11 bases between the germline ends. Per the germline V gene, CDR1 is SGHNT and CDR2 is YYREEE (reference sequence). CDR3 sequence reads: CASSAGRSSYEQYF. In DNA form, the CDR3 reads TGTGCCAGCAGCGCGGGACGGAGCTCCTACGAGCAGTACTTC. Filled out from reference TRBV5-4 and TRBJ2-7, the complete variable domain reads ETGVTQSPTHLIKTRGQQVTLRCSSQSGHNTVSWYQQALGQGPQFIFQYYREEENGRGNFPPRFSGLQFPNYSSELNVNALELDDSALYLCASSAGRSSYEQYFGPGTRLTVT.

This chain uses TRBV25-1 with TRBJ2-1; D is undetermined. The germline V gene has CDR1 MGHDK and CDR2 SYGVNS. This CDR3 spans 13 amino acids. Between the trimmed V and J ends, which lost 1 base and 7 bases, there was a span of 8 bases. DNA of the CDR3: TGTGCCAGCAGTGAATGGCAGGCTAATGAGCAGTTCTTC. The encoded protein is CASSEWQANEQFF.

The chain uses TRBV10-3 and TRBJ2-3; D gene unclear. CDR3 length: 11 residues. CDR1 is ENHRY and CDR2 is SYGVKD in the germline V gene. V dropped 4 bases and J dropped 5 bases, with 4 bases sitting between them. DNA for the CDR3: TGTGCCATCAGTGTGGGAGATACGCAGTATTTT. Translation: CAISVGDTQYF.

The chain joins TRBV6-6 to TRBJ2-7; 12 bases map to TRBD2. The CDR3 runs to 15 residues. From germline, CDR1 is MNHNY and CDR2 SVGAGI (reference sequence). V shed 6 bases and J 2 bases; nucleotides not matched to a gene: 5. This CDR3 is CASRSTSGSTYEQYF. The CDR3 coding sequence is TGTGCCAGCAGGTCGACTAGCGGGAGCACCTACGAGCAGTACTTC.

The V and J genes are TRBV7-2 and TRBJ2-5; no firm D call. Germline assignment: CDR1 SGHTA and CDR2 FQGNSA. The CDR3 has 13 residues. Trimming left V 4 bases short and J 5 bases short, with 11 bases between. DNA of the CDR3: TGTGCCAGCAGCTCGACAAATGAGGAGACCCAGTACTTC. Translation: CASSSTNEETQYF.

V is TRBV5-4 and J is TRBJ2-1; 9 nucleotides line up with TRBD1. After removal of 5 bases from V and 10 bases from J, the junction contained 10 bases not matched to a gene. The CDR3 contains 14 residues. Germline V gene lookup returns CDR1 SGHNT and CDR2 YYREEE (reference sequence). CDR3 bases: TGTGCCAGCAGTCGGGACAGGGAGACGGTAGAGCAGTTCTTC. Protein sequence: CASSRDRETVEQFF.

This clonotype is a singleton in its sample. The chain joins TRBV3-1 to TRBJ1-2; 7 bases are shared with TRBD1. In germline, CDR1 is LGHDT, CDR2 YNNKEL (reference sequence). With V trimmed by 3 bases and J by 4 bases, 5 bases remained unmatched. The CDR3 has 14 amino acids. CDR3 coding DNA: TGTGCCAGCAGCCAGCCGGGACAGTTCTATGGCTACACCTTC. Translating gives CASSQPGQFYGYTF.

This chain links TRBV20-1 with TRBJ2-3, with 11 nucleotides matching TRBD2. CDR1 and CDR2 (germline): DFQATT, SNEGSKA (reference sequence). V lost 2 bases, J lost 4 bases, and 5 bases stayed unmatched. The CDR3 is 15 residues long. CDR3 loop: CSARLLAGGPDTQYF. The CDR3 DNA is TGCAGTGCTAGACTCTTAGCGGGAGGGCCAGATACGCAGTATTTT.

The chain uses TRBV20-1 and TRBJ2-1; tentatively, D is TRBD2 (5 bases). The length of the CDR3 is 15 residues. Trimming cost V 5 bases and J 9 bases, with 23 bases left between them. Germline CDR1 DFQATT, CDR2 SNEGSKA (reference sequence). CDR3 region: CSALVRARHGVEQFF. CDR3 coding DNA: TGCAGTGCTCTTGTGCGGGCCAGGCACGGGGTTGAGCAGTTCTTC.